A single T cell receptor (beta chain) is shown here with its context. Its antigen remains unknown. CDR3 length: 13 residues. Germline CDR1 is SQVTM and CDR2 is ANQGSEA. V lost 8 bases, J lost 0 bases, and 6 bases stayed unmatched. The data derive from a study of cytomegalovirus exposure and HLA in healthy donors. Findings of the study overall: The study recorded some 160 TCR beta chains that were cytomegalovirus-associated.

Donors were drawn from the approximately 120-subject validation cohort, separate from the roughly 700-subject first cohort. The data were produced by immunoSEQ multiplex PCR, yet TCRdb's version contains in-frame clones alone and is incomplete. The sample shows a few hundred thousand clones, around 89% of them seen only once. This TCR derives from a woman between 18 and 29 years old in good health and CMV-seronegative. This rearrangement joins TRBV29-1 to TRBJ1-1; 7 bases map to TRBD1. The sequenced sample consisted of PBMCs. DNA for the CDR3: TGCAGCACCGAGGGGGCCTTGAACACTGAAGCTTTCTTT. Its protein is CSTEGALNTEAFF.